The sample holds one count of the clone carrying this TCR beta chain. Its antigen is not identified. This sample is part of a study of T cell repertoires in cytomegalovirus infection. Overall study: Alongside well-studied HLA-B-restricted CMV epitopes, recently identified HLA-C-restricted CMV epitopes were also used. Indications of both CMV infection and matching HLA type were provided by public TCR beta signatures.

TCRdb reprocessed the reads with MiXCR, giving one entry per CDR3 protein. The sample shows around 340,000 distinct CDR3 sequences, about 29% of them seen only once. Trimming left V 4 bases short and J 2 bases short, with 10 bases between. This CDR3 comprises 14 residues. Germline V lookup: CDR1 ENHRY, CDR2 SYGVKD. This TCR came from a human donor in good health (CMV status not recorded). Some clones in this sample may be carry-over from other donors' samples. The chain carries TRBV10-3 and TRBJ2-3; the D gene is possibly TRBD2 (6 bases). Sequencing used cultured PBMCs, obtained from culture after CMV antigen stimulation. CDR3 in DNA: TGTGCCATCAGTGGAAGGGACTCCACAGATACGCAGTATTTT. Translated: CAISGRDSTDTQYF.